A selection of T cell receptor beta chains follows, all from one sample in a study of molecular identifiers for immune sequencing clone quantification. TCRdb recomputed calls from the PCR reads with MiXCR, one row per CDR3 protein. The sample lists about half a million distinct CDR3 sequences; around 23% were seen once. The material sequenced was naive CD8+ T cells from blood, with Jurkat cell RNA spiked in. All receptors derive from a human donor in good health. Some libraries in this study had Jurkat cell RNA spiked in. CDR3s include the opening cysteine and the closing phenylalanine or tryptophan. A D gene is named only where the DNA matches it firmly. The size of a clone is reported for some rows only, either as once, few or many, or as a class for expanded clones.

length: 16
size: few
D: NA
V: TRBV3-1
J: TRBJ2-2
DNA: TGTGCCAGCAGCCAAGACGGAAAGGGGTTGGCCGGGGAGCTGTTTTTT
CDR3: CASSQDGKGLAGELFF

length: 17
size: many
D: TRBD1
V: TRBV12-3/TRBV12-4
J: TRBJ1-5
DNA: TGTGCCAGCAGTTTAGGTCAGGTGACAGGGAGCAATCAGCCCCAGCATTTT
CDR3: CASSLGQVTGSNQPQHF

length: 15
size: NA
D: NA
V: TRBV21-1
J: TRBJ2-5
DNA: TGTGCCAGCAGCAAAGACAGGAAGGAACCGAAGACCCAGTACTTC
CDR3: CASSKDRKEPKTQYF

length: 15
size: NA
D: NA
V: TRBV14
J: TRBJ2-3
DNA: TGTGCCAGCAGCCTCCAACGAGGCTTGGCAGATACGCAGTATTTT
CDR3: CASSLQRGLADTQYF

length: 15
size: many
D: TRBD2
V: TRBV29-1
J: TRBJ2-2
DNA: TGCAGCGCCCAAGGGAGCGGGAGGGCCGCCGGGGAGCTGTTTTTT
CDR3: CSAQGSGRAAGELFF

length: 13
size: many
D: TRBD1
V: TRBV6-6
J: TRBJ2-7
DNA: TGTGCCAGCAGTCCGGGACAGCACTACGAGCAGTACTTC
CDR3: CASSPGQHYEQYF

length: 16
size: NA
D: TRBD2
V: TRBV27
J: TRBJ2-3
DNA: TGTGCCAGCAGTTTACGAGCGGGAGGGGGCACAGATACGCAGTATTTT
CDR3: CASSLRAGGGTDTQYF

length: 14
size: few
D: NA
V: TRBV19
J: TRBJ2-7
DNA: TGTGCCAGTAGTATCGCGGCCGCAACCTACGAGCAGTACTTC
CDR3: CASSIAAATYEQYF

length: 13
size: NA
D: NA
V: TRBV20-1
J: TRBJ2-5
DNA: TGCAGTGCTAGACCGGAACTGAAAGAGACCCAGTACTTC
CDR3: CSARPELKETQYF

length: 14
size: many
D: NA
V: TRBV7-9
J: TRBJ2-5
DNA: TGTGCCAGCAGCCTAGACGTACGGAAAGAGACCCAGTACTTC
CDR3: CASSLDVRKETQYF

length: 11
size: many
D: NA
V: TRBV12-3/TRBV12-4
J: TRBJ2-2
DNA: TGTGCCAGCACCTTCACCGGGGAGCTGTTTTTT
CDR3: CASTFTGELFF

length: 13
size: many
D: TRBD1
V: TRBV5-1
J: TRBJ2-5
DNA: TGCGCCAGCAGACGGACAGGGGGCGAGACCCAGTACTTC
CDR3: CASRRTGGETQYF

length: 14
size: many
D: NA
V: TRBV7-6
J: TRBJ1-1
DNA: TGTGCCAGCAGCTTAGAGTTAGAGAACACTGAAGCTTTCTTT
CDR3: CASSLELENTEAFF

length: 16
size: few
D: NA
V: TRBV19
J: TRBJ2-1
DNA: TGTGCCAGTAGTATCAGTTCTGGGGGGGCCGGGGGTGAGCAGTTCTTC
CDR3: CASSISSGGAGGEQFF

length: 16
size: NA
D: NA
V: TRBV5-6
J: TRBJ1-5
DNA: TGTGCCAGCAGCTATGGGACACCGAGGAGCAATCAGCCCCAGCATTTT
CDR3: CASSYGTPRSNQPQHF

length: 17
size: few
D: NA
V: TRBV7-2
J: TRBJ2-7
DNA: TGTGCCAGCAGCTTAGAACCCTCCTATGACCTTACCTACGAGCAGTACTTC
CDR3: CASSLEPSYDLTYEQYF

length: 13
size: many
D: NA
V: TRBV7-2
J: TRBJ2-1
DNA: TGTGCCAGCAGCTCCATACTTGTCGGTGAGCAGTTCTTC
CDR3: CASSSILVGEQFF

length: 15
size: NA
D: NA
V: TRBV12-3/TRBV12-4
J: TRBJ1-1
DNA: TGTGCCAGCAGTTTCGGAGGGGGGGGGGTCACTGAAGCTTTCTTT
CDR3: CASSFGGGGVTEAFF

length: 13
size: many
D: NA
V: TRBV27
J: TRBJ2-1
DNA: TGTGCCAGCAGCTTCGGCGCCTACAATGAGCAGTTCTTC
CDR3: CASSFGAYNEQFF

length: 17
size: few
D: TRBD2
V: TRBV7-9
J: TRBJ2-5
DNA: TGTGCCAGCAGCTTCAGTACGGGACTAGCGAGCCAAGAGACCCAGTACTTC
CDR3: CASSFSTGLASQETQYF

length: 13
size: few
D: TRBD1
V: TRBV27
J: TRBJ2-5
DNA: TGTGCCAGCAGTTACAGGGGGCTAAAGACCCAGTACTTC
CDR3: CASSYRGLKTQYF

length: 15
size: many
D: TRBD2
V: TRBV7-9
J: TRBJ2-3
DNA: TGTGCCAGCAGCTGGACTAGCGGGAGCACAGATACGCAGTATTTT
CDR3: CASSWTSGSTDTQYF

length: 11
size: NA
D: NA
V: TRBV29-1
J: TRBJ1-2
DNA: TGCAGCGCGAGGAGCATGTCCGGCTACACCTTC
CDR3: CSARSMSGYTF

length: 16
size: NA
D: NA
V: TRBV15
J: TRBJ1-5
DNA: TGTGCCACCAGCAGAGATGGGACCGGGGGAGGTCAGCCCCAGCATTTT
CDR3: CATSRDGTGGGQPQHF

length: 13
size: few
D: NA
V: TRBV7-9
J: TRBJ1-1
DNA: TGTGCCAGCAGCCGGTTCGGGGGCACTGAAGCTTTCTTT
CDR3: CASSRFGGTEAFF

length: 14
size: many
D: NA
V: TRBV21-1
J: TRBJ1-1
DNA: TGTGCCAGCGGCCGAAAACCCATGAACACTGAAGCTTTCTTT
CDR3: CASGRKPMNTEAFF

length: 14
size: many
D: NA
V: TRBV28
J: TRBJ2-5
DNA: TGTGCCAGCAGTTTGGGTCAGATCCAAGAGACCCAGTACTTC
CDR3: CASSLGQIQETQYF

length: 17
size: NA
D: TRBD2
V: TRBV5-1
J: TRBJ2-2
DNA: TGCGCCAGCAGCGCCGGGACTAGCGGGAGGTACGGCGGGGAGCTGTTTTTT
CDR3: CASSAGTSGRYGGELFF

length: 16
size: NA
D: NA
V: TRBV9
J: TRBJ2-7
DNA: TGTGCCAGCAGCGTAGGAGGTAGCGGCAGCTCCTACGAGCAGTACTTC
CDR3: CASSVGGSGSSYEQYF

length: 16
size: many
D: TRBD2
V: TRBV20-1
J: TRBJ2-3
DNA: TGCAGTGCTAGAGATCAGGAAGCGGGGAGCACAGATACGCAGTATTTT
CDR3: CSARDQEAGSTDTQYF

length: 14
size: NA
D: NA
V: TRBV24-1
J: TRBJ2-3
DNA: TGTGCCACCAGTGATTCCCGGCAGGCAGATACGCAGTATTTT
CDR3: CATSDSRQADTQYF

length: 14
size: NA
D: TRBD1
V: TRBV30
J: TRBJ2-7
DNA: TGTGCCTGGAGCCCCGGGACAGGGGCCTACGAGCAGTACTTC
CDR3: CAWSPGTGAYEQYF

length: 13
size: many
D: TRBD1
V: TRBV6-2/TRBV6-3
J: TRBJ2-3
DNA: TGTGCCAGCGGCGGGACAGGGTCCGATACGCAGTATTTT
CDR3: CASGGTGSDTQYF

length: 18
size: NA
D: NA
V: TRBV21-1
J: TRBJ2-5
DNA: TGTGCCAGCAGCAAATCTTTCCCTGGCCAGGGGGCTGGAGAGACCCAGTACTTC
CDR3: CASSKSFPGQGAGETQYF

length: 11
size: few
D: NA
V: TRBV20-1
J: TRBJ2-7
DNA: TGCAGTGCCCGTCCGGCCTACGAGCAGTACTTC
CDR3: CSARPAYEQYF

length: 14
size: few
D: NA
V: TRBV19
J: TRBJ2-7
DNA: TGTGCCAGTAGTATAGGGTCCGGACTTTACGAGCAGTACTTC
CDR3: CASSIGSGLYEQYF

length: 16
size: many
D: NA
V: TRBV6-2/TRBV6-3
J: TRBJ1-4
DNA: TGTGCCAGCAGTGCCAATACATTGGACCGAGAGGAAAAACTGTTTTTT
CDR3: CASSANTLDREEKLFF

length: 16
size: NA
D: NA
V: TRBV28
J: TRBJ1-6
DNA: TGTGCCACTTTGGAACCGGGACTCCTCTATAATTCACCCCTCCACTTT
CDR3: CATLEPGLLYNSPLHF

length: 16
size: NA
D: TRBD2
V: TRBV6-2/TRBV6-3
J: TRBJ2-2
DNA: TGTGCCAGCAGTTACTCTGCTAGCGGGTACACCGGGGAGCTGTTTTTT
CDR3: CASSYSASGYTGELFF

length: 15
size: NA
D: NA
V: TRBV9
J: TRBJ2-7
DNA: TGTGCCAGCAGCGTAGACGGGGGGCGCTTTTACGAGCAGTACTTC
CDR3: CASSVDGGRFYEQYF

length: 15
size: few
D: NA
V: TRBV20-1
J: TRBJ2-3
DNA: TGCAGTGCTCCTGGTGGAGCAATCGCAGCGGATACGCAGTATTTT
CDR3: CSAPGGAIAADTQYF

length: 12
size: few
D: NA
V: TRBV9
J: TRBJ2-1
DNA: TGTGCCAGCAGCGTAGCTTTCAATGAGCAGTTCTTC
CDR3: CASSVAFNEQFF

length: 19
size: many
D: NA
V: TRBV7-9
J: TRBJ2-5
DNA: TGTGCCAGCAGCTCCTCGGGGGCAGAAAGCGGGTATCCTTACGAGACCCAGTACTTC
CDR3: CASSSSGAESGYPYETQYF

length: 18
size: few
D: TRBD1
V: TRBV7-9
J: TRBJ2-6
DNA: TGTGCCAGCAGCTTACGGGACAGGGAAATATCGGGGGCCAACGTCCTGACTTTC
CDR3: CASSLRDREISGANVLTF

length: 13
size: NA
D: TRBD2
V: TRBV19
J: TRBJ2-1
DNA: TGTGCCAGTAGTGTTAGCGGGGGCAATGAGCAGTTCTTC
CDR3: CASSVSGGNEQFF

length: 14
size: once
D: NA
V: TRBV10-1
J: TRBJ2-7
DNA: TGCGCCAGCAGTGGCACTGGACAATCCTACGCGCAGTACTTC
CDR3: CASSGTGQSYAQYF

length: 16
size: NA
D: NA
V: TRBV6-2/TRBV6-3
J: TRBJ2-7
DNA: TGTGCCAGCAGTTACTCCCCGACGTCGTACAGGGAGGAGCAGTACTTC
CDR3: CASSYSPTSYREEQYF

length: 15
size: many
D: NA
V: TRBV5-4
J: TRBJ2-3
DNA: TGTGCCAGCAGCTCGAGGGATCGGGGCACAGATACGCAGTATTTT
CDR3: CASSSRDRGTDTQYF

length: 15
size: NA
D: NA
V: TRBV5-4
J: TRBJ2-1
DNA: TGTGCCAGCAGCCGAATCGGAGAGGGCCGGAATGAGCAGTTCTTC
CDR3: CASSRIGEGRNEQFF

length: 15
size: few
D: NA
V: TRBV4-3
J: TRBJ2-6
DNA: TGCGCCAGCAGCCAAGACTCCGCTGGGGCCAACGTCCTGACTTTC
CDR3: CASSQDSAGANVLTF

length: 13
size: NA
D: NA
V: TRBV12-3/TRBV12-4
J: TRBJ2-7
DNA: TGTGCCAGCAGGCCAACAGGGGACTGGGAGCAGTACTTC
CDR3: CASRPTGDWEQYF

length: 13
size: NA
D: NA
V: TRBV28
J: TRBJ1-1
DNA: TGTGCCAGCAGAAGGACGGTGAACACTGAAGCTTTCTTT
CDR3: CASRRTVNTEAFF

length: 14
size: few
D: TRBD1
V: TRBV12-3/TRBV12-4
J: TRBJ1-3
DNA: TGTGCCAGCAGTCACTGGACAGGCGGAAACACCATATATTTT
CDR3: CASSHWTGGNTIYF

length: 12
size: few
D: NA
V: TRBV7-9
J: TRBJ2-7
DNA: TGTGCCAGCAGGGACACCCGTCGCGAGCAGTACTTC
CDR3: CASRDTRREQYF

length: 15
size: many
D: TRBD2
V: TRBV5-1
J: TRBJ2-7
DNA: TGCGCCAGCAGCTTGGAGGGTAGCGGGACCTACGAGCAGTACTTC
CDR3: CASSLEGSGTYEQYF